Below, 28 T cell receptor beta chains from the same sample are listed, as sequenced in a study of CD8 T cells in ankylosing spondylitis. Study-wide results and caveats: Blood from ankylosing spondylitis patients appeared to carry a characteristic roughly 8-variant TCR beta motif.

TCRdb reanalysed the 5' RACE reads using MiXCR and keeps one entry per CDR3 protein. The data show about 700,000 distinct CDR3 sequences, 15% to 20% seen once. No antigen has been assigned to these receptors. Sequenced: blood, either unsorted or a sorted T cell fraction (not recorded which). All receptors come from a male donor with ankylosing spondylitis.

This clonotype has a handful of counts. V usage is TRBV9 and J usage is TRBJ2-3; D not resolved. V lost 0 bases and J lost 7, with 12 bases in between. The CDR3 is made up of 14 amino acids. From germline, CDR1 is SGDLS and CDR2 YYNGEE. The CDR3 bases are TGTGCCAGCAGCGTAGACCTTTTGGCCAATACGCAGTATTTT. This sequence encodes CASSVDLLANTQYF.

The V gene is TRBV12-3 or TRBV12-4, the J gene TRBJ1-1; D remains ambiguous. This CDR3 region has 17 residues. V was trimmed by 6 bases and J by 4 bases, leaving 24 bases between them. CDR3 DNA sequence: TGTGCCAGCAGCCCAAGGTTAGGGCTCGTGGATGGCACTGAAGCTTTCTTT. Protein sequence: CASSPRLGLVDGTEAFF.

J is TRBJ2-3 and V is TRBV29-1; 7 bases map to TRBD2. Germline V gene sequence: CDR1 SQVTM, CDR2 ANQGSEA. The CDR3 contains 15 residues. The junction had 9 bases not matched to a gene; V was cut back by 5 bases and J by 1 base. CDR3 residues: CSVRTRGGRTDTQYF. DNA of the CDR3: TGCAGCGTTCGGACTAGAGGCGGCCGCACAGATACGCAGTATTTT.

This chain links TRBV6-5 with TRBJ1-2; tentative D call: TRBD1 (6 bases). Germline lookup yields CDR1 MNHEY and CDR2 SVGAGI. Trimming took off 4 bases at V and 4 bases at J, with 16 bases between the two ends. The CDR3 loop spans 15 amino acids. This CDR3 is CASSSPGRGPYGYTF. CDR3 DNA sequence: TGTGCCAGCAGTTCCCCCGGCAGGGGCCCCTATGGCTACACCTTC.

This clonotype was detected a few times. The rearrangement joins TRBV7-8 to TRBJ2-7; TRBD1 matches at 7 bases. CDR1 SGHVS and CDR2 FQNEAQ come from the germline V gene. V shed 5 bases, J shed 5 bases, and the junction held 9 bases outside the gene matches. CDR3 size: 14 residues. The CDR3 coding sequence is TGTGCCAGCAGCCCTAGACAGGGAAAAGACGAGCAGTACTTC. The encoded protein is CASSPRQGKDEQYF.

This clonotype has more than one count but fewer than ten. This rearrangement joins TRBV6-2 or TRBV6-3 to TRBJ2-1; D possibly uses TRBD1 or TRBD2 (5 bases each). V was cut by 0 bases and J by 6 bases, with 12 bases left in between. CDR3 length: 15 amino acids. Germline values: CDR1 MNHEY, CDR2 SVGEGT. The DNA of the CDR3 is TGTGCCAGCAGTTACTCGCCTGGGGGTGGCAATGAGCAGTTCTTC. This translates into CASSYSPGGGNEQFF.

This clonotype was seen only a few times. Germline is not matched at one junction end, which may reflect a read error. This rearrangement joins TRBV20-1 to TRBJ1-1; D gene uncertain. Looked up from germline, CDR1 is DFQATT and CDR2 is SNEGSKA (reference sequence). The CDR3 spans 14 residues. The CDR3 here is CRARSTASYTEAFF. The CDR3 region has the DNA TGCAGGGCTAGGAGCACAGCCTCGTACACTGAAGCTTTCTTT.

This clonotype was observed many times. CDR3 sequence (DNA): TGTGCCAGCGCTCGACAGGGGGTTCCAGATACGCAGTATTTT. It yields the protein CASARQGVPDTQYF. This chain uses TRBV7-8 with TRBJ2-3, with 9 bases that match TRBD1. The CDR3 sequence is 14 residues long. V trimming: 8 bases; J trimming: 4 bases; junction bases outside the gene matches: 7. Germline V CDR1 and CDR2: SGHVS, FQNEAQ.

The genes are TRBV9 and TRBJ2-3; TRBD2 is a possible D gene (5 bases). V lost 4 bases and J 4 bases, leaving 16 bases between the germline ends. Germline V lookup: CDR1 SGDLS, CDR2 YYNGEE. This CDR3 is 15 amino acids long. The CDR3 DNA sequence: TGTGCCAGCAGCAACCCCAGTTACGGGGCAGATACGCAGTATTTT. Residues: CASSNPSYGADTQYF.

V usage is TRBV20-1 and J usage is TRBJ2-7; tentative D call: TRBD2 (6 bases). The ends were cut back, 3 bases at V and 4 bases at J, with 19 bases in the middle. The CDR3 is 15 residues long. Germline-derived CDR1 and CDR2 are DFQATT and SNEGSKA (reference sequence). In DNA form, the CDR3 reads TGCAGTGCTAGTGGAACGAGCGGGCGACTGTACGAGCAGTACTTC. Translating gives CSASGTSGRLYEQYF.

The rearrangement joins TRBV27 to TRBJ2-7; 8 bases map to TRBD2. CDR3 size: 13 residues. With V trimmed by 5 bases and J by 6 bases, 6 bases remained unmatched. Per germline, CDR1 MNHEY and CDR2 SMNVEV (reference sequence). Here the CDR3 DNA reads TGTGCCAGCAGTCCGACTAGCGCGGGCGAGCAGTACTTC. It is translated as CASSPTSAGEQYF.

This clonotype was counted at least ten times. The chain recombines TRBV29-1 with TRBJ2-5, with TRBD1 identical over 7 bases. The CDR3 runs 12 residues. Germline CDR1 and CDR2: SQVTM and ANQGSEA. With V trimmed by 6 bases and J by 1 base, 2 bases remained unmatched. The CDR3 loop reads CSVGQPQETQYF. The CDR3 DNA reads TGCAGCGTGGGACAGCCCCAAGAGACCCAGTACTTC.

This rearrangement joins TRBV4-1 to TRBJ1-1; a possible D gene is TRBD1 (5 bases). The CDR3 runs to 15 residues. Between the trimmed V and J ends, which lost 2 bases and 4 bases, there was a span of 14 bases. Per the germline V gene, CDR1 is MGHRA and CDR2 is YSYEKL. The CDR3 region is CASSQLQQGSTEAFF. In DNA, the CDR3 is TGCGCCAGCAGCCAACTACAGCAGGGTTCCACTGAAGCTTTCTTT.

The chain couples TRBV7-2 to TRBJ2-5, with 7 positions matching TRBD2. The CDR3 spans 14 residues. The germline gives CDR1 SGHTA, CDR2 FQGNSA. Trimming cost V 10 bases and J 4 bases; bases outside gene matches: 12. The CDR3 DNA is TGTGCCACTCTCCAGGGAGGGGCGGGAGAGACCCAGTACTTC. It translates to CATLQGGAGETQYF.

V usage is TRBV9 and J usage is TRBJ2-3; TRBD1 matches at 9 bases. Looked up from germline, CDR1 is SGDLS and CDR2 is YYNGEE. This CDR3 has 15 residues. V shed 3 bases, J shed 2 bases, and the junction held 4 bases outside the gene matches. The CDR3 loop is CASSAGQGITDTQYF. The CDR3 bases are TGTGCCAGCAGCGCGGGACAGGGAATCACAGATACGCAGTATTTT.

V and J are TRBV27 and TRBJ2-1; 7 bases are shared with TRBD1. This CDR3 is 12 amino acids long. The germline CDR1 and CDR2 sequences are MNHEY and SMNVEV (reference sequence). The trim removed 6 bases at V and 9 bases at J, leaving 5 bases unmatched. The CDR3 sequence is CASRQGSGEQFF. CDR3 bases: TGTGCCAGCAGACAGGGGAGCGGTGAGCAGTTCTTC.

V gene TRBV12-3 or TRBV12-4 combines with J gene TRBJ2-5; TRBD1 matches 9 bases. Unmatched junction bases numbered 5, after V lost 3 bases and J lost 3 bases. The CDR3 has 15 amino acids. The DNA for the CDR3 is TGTGCCAGCAGTTTCTTAGACAGGGGGAAAGAGACCCAGTACTTC. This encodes CASSFLDRGKETQYF.

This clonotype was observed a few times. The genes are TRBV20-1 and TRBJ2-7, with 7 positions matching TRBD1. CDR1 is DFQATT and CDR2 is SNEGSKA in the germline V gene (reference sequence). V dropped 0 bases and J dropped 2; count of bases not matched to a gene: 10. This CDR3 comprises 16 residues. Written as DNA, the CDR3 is TGCAGTGCTAGAGACGACAGGGAACACCTCACCTACGAGCAGTACTTC. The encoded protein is CSARDDREHLTYEQYF.

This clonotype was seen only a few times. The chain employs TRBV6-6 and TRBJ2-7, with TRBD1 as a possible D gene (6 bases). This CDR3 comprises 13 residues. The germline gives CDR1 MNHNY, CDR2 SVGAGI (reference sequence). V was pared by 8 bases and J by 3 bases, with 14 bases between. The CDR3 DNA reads TGTGCCAGCGCGAGGGGGACAATCTACGAGCAGTACTTC. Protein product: CASARGTIYEQYF.

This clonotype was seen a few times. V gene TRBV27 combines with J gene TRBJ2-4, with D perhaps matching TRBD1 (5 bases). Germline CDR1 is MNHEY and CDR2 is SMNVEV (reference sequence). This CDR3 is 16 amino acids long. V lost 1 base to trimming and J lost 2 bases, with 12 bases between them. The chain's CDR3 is CASSLFKGMSKNIQYF. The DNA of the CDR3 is TGTGCCAGCAGTTTATTTAAGGGGATGTCCAAAAACATTCAGTACTTC.

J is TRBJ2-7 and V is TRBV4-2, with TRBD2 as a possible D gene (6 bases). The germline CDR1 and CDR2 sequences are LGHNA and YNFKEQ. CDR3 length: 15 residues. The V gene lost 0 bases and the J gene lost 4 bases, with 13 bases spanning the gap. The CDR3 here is CASSQEGTPAYEQYF. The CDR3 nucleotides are TGTGCCAGCAGCCAAGAAGGGACTCCCGCTTACGAGCAGTACTTC.

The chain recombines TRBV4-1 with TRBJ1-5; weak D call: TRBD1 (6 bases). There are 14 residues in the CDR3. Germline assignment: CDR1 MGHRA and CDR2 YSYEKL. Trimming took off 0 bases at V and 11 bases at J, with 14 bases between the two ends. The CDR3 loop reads CASSQDGGQWTQHF. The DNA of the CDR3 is TGCGCCAGCAGCCAAGATGGGGGGCAGTGGACCCAGCATTTT.

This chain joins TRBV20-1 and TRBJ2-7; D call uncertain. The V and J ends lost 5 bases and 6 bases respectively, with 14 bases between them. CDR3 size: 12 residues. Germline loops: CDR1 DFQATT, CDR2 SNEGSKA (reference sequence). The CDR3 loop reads CSAPDPSREQYF. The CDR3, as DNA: TGCAGTGCTCCGGACCCATCCCGCGAGCAGTACTTC.

DNA of the CDR3: TGTGCCAGCAGCTTCTTGGCGGCTGCGAACACCGGGGAGCTGTTTTTT. It encodes CASSFLAAANTGELFF. V gene TRBV5-6 combines with J gene TRBJ2-2; D uncertain. Germline CDR1 SGHDT, CDR2 YYEEEE. V gave up 2 bases and J gave up 0 bases, with 11 bases separating them. The CDR3 covers 16 residues.

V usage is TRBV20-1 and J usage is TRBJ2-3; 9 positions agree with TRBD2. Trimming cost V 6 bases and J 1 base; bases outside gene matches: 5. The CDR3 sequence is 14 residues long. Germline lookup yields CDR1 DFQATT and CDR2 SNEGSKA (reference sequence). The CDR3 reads CSAPRLAGTDTQYF. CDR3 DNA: TGCAGTGCGCCGAGACTAGCGGGCACAGATACGCAGTATTTT.

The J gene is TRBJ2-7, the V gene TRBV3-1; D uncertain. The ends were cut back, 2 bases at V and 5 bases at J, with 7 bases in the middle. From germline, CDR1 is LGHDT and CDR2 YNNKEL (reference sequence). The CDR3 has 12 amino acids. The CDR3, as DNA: TGTGCCAGCAGCCAATTAGGGAACGAGCAGTACTTC. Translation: CASSQLGNEQYF.

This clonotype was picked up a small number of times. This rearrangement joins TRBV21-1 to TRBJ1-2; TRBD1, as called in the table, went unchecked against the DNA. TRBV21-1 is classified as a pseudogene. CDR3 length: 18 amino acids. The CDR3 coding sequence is TGTGCCAGCAACAACCTCCTTGCCCCGACAGGGACCAACTATGGCTACACCTTC. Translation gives CASNNLLAPTGTNYGYTF.

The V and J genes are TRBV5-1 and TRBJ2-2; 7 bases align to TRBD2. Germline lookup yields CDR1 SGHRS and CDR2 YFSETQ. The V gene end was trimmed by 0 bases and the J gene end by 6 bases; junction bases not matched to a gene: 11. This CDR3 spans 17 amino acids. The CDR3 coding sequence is TGCGCCAGCAGCTTGGGCCTAGCGGCGAAGGGAGCCGGGGAGCTGTTTTTT. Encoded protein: CASSLGLAAKGAGELFF.